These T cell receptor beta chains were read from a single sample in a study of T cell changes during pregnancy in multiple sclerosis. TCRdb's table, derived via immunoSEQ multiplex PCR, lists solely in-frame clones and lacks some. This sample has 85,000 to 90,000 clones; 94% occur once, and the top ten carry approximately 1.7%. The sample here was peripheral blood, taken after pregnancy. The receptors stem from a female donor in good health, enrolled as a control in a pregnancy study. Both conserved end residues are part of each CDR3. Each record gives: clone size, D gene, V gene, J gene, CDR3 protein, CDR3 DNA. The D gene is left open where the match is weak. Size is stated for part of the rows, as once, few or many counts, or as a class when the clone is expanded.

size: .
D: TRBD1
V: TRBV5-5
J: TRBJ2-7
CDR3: CASSLRQGSPYEQYF
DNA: TGTGCCAGCAGCCTCAGACAGGGCTCCCCCTACGAGCAGTACTTC

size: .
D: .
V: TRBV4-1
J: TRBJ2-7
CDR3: CASSQRDSIPYEQYF
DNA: TGCGCCAGCAGCCAACGGGACTCGATCCCCTACGAGCAGTACTTC

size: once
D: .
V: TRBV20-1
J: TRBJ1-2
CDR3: CSALTQGVYTF
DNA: TGCAGTGCACTAACACAGGGTGTCTACACCTTC

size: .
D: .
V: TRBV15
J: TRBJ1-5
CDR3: CATSRDLPGSDNQPQHF
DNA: TGTGCCACCAGCAGAGATCTACCGGGTTCGGACAATCAGCCCCAGCATTTT

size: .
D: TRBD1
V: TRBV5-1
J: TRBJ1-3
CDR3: CASSSGQSGNTIYF
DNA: TGCGCCAGCAGCTCGGGACAGTCCGGAAACACCATATATTTT

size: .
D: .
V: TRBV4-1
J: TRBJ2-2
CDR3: CASSQQSGSYTGELFF
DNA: TGCGCCAGCAGCCAACAGTCCGGGAGTTACACCGGGGAGCTGTTTTTT

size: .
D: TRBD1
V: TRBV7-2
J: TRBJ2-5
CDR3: CASSRDSLRETQYF
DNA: TGTGCCAGCAGCCGGGACAGTCTTCGAGAGACCCAGTACTTC

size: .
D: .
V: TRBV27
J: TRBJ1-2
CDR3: CASSFGSSYGYTF
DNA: TGTGCCAGCAGTTTTGGGAGTTCCTATGGCTACACCTTC

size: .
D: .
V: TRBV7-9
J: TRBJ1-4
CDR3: CASSFRQGNEKLFF
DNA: TGTGCCAGCAGCTTTAGGCAGGGAAATGAAAAACTGTTTTTT

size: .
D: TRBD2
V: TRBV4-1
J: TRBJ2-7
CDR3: CASSLLSPTSGIYREQYF
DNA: TGCGCCAGCAGCCTCTTATCCCCGACTAGCGGGATATACAGGGAGCAGTACTTC

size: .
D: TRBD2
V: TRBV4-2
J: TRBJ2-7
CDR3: CASSQELAGVYEQYF
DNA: TGTGCCAGCAGCCAAGAACTAGCGGGAGTGTACGAGCAGTACTTC